The clone carrying this TCR beta chain was seen a handful of times. This record belongs to a study of identical twins. V lost 5 bases and J 1 base, leaving 14 bases between the germline ends. This CDR3 is built from 15 residues. Germline CDR1 and CDR2: SGHVS and FQNEAQ. MiXCR, applied by TCRdb to the 5' RACE reads, yields one record per CDR3 protein. The table includes approximately 190,000 distinct CDR3 sequences, 15% to 20% detected once. The donors were all healthy and Caucasian. These data also formed part of another study, on T cells expressing NK-cell markers. That study reports: Once again these clonotypes came out on top in the CD3+CD56-NKG2C+ fraction of several donors.

The chain is built from TRBV7-8 and TRBJ2-5, with D hard to call. Sequenced input: CD8+ T cells sorted from blood. This sequence originates from a woman aged 18-30 years in good health. Written as DNA, the CDR3 is TGTGCCAGCAGCCCGTTGTTAGGCCCCCAAGAGACCCAGTACTTC. This codes for CASSPLLGPQETQYF.